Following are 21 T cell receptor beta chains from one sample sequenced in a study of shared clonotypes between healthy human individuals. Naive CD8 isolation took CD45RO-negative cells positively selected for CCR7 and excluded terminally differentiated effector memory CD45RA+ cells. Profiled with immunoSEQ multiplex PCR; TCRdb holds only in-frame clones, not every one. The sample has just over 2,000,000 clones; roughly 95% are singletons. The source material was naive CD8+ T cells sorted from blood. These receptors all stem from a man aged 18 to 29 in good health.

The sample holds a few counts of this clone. The CDR3 protein is CATSGGIEKLFF. For the CDR3, the DNA is TGTGCCACCTCAGGGGGGATTGAAAAACTGTTTTTT. This chain joins TRBV28 and TRBJ1-4; 7 bases agree with TRBD1. The CDR3 runs 12 residues. After removal of 10 bases from V and 7 bases from J, the junction contained 6 bases not matched to a gene. The germline CDR1 and CDR2 sequences are MDHEN and SYDVKM.

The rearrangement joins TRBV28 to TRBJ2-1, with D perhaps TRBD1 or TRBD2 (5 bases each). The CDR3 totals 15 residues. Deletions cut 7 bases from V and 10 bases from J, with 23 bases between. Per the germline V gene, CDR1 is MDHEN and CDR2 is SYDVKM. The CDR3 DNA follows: TGTGCCAGCAACTTGAGTTCAGGGCTGGGAGTAGAGCAGTTCTTC. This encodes CASNLSSGLGVEQFF.

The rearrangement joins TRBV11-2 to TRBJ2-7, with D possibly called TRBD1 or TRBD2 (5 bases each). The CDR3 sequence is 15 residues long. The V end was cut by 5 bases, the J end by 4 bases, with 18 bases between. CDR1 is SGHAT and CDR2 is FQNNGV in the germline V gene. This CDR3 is CASSPPTGRRYEQYF. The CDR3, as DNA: TGTGCCAGCAGCCCACCGACGGGGCGTAGGTACGAGCAGTACTTC.

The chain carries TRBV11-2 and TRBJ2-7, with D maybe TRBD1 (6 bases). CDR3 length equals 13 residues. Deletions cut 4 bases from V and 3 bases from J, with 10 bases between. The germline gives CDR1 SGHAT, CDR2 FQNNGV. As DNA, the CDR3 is TGTGCCAGCAGCTCGGGACACCACTACGAGCAGTACTTC. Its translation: CASSSGHHYEQYF.

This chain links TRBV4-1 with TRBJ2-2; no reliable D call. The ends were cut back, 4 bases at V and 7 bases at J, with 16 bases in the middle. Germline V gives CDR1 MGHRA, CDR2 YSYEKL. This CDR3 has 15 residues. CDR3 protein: CASSRYAQNFGELFF. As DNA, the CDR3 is TGCGCCAGCAGCCGATACGCACAGAATTTCGGGGAGCTGTTTTTT.

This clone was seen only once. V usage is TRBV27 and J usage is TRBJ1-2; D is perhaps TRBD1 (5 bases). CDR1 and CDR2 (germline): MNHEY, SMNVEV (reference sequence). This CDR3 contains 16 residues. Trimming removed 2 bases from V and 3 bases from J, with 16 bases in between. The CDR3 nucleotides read TGTGCCAGCAGTTTAGTTATGGGGGTATCGGACTATGGCTACACCTTC. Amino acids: CASSLVMGVSDYGYTF.

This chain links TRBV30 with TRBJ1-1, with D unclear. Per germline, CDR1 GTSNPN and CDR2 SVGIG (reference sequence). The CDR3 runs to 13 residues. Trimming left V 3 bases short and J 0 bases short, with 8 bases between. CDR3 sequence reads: CAWRVGLNTEAFF. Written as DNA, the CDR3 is TGTGCCTGGAGAGTGGGCCTGAACACTGAAGCTTTCTTT.

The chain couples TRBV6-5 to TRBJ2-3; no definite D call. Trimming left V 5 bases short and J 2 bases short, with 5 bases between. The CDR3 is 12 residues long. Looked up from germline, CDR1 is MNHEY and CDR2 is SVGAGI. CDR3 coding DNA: TGTGCCAGCAGTCCCGACACAGATACGCAGTATTTT. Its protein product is CASSPDTDTQYF.

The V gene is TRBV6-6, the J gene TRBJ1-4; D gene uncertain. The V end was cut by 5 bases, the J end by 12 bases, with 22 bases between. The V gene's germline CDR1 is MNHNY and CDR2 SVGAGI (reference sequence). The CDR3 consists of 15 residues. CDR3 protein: CASSPRDVFRLELFF. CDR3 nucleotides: TGTGCCAGCAGTCCCCGTGACGTTTTTCGGCTGGAACTGTTTTTT.

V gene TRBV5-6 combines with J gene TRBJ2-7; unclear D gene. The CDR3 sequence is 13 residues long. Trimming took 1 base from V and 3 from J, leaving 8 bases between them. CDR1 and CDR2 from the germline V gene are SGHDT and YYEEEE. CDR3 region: CASSLSQLYEQYF. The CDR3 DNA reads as TGTGCCAGCAGCTTGTCGCAGCTCTACGAGCAGTACTTC.

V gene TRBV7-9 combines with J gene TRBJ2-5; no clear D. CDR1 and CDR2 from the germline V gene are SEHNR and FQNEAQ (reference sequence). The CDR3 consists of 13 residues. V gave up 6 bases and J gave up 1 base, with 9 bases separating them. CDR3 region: CASSHVSQETQYF. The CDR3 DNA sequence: TGTGCCAGCAGTCACGTCTCCCAAGAGACCCAGTACTTC.

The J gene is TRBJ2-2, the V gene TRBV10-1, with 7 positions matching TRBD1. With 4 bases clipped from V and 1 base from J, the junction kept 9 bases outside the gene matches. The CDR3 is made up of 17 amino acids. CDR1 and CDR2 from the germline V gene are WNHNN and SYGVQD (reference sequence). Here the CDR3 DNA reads TGCGCCAGCAGTGCATTCGGGACAGCCAAGAACACCGGGGAGCTGTTTTTT. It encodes CASSAFGTAKNTGELFF.

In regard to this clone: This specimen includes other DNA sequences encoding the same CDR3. The chain's CDR3 is CASSIVGGNQPQHF. The CDR3 DNA follows: TGTGCCAGTAGTATAGTCGGCGGGAATCAGCCCCAGCATTTT. The J gene is TRBJ1-5, the V gene TRBV19; no reliable D call. The germline V and J ends were trimmed by 1 base and 4 bases, with 8 bases remaining between them. Looked up from germline, CDR1 is LNHDA and CDR2 is SQIVND (reference sequence). The CDR3 loop spans 14 amino acids.

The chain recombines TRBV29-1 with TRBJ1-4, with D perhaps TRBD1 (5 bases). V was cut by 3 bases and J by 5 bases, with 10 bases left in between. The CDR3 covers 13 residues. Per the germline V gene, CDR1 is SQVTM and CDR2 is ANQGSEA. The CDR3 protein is CSVDDRENEKLFF. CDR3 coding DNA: TGCAGCGTTGACGACAGAGAAAATGAAAAACTGTTTTTT. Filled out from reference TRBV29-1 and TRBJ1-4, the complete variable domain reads SAVISQKPSRDICQRGTSLTIQCQVDSQVTMMFWYRQQPGQSLTLIATANQGSEATYESGFVIDKFPISRPNLTFSTLTVSNMSPEDSSIYLCSVDDRENEKLFFGSGTQLSVL.

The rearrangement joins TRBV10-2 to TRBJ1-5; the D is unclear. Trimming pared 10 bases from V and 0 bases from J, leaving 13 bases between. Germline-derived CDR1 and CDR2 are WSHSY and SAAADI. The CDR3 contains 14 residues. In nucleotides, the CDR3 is TGCGCCACCGATAGGGAGAATAGCAATCAGCCCCAGCATTTT. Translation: CATDRENSNQPQHF.

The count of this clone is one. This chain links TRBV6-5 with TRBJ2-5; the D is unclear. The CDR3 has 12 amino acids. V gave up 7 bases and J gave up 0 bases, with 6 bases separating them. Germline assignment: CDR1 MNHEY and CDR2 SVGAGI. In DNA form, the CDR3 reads TGTGCCAGCAACCGGGACCAAGAGACCCAGTACTTC. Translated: CASNRDQETQYF.

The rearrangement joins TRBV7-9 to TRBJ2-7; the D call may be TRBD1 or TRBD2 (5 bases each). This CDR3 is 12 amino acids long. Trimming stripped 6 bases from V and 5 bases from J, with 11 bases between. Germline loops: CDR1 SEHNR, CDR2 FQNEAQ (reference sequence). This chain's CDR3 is CASSPVGDEQYF. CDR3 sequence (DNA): TGTGCCAGCAGTCCAGTGGGGGACGAGCAGTACTTC.

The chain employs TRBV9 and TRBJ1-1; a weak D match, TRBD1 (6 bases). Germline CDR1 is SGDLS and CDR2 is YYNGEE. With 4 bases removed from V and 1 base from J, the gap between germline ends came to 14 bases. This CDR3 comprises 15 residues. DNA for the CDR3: TGTGCCAGCAGCCTCCTGGACAGATGGAACACTGAAGCTTTCTTT. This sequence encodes CASSLLDRWNTEAFF. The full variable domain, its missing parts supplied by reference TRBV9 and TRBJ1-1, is DSGVTQTPKHLITATGQRVTLRCSPRSGDLSVYWYQQSLDQGLQFLIQYYNGEERAKGNILERFSAQQFPDLHSELNLSSLELGDSALYFCASSLLDRWNTEAFFGQGTRLTVV.

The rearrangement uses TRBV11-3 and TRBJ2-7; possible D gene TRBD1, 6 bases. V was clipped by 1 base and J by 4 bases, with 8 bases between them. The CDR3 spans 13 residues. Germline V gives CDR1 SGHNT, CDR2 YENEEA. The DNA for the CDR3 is TGTGCCAGCAGCTTAGGCAGGGGATACGAGCAGTACTTC. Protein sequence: CASSLGRGYEQYF.

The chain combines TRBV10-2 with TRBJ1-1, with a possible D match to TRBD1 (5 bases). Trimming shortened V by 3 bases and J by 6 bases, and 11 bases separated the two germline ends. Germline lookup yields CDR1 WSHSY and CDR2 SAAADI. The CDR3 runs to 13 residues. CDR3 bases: TGCGCCAGCAGTGAAGTCGGGGGAGCTGAAGCTTTCTTT. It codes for CASSEVGGAEAFF.

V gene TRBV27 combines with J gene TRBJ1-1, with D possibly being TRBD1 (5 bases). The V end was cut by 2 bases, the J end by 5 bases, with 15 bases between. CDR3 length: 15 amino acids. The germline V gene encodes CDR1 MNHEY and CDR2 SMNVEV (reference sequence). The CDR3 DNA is TGTGCCAGCAGTTTAATGGCAGGGCCGGGGACTGAAGCTTTCTTT. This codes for CASSLMAGPGTEAFF.